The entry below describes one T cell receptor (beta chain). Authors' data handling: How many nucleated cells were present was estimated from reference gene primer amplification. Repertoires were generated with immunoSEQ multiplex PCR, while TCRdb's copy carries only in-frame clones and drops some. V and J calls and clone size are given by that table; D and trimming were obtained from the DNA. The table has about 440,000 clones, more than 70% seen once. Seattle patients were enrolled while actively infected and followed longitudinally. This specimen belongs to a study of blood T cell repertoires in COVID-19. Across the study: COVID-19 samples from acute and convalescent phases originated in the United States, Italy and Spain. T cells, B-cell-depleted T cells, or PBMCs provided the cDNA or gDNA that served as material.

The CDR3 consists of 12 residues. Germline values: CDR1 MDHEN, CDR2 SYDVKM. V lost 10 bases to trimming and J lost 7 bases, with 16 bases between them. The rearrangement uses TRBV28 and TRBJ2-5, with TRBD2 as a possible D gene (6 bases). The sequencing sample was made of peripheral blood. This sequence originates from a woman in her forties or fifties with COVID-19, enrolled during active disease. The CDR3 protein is CATLGGQVTQYF. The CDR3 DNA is TGTGCCACCTTGGGGGGTCAGGTGACCCAGTACTTC.